A selection of T cell receptor beta chains follows, all from one sample in a study of cytomegalovirus exposure and HLA in healthy donors. The method was immunoSEQ multiplex PCR; TCRdb's version includes in-frame clones alone and lacks a portion of them. The sample holds approximately 120,000 clones; 74% are singletons and the top ten take 4%. The sample comprised PBMCs. These TCRs come from a man aged 40-49 years in good health and CMV-seropositive. The CDR3 runs from the conserved cysteine through the conserved F or W. A D gene is named only where the DNA matches it firmly. Size is omitted from some rows. Given values are once, few, many or a class for expanded clones.

-	TRBV6-1	TRBJ1-5	-	CASSDTHFSNQPQHF	TGTGCCAGCAGTGATACACATTTTAGCAATCAGCCCCAGCATTTT
-	TRBV7-6	TRBJ1-4	-	CASSPQGMANEKLFF	TGTGCCAGCAGCCCCCAGGGGATGGCTAATGAAAAACTGTTTTTT
TRBD2	TRBV7-2	TRBJ2-1	-	CASSLGSGRGNEQFF	TGTGCCAGCAGCTTAGGTAGCGGGAGGGGCAATGAGCAGTTCTTC
TRBD1	TRBV4-1	TRBJ1-1	-	CASSQDRGTGQVAFF	TGCGCCAGCAGCCAAGATAGGGGGACAGGGCAGGTGGCTTTCTTT
TRBD1	TRBV19	TRBJ2-2	few	CASSKLDRGGTGELFF	TGTGCCAGTAGTAAACTCGACAGGGGGGGGACCGGGGAGCTGTTTTTT
TRBD1	TRBV28	TRBJ1-5	-	CASSPTGAHQPQHF	TGTGCCAGCAGTCCAACAGGGGCTCATCAGCCCCAGCATTTT
TRBD1	TRBV30	TRBJ2-2	-	CAWTGGTGFVSNTGELFF	TGTGCCTGGACTGGGGGGACAGGGTTCGTTTCGAACACCGGGGAGCTGTTTTTT
TRBD1	TRBV7-9	TRBJ2-2	-	CASSFRQGDGELFF	TGTGCCAGCAGCTTTCGACAGGGTGACGGGGAGCTGTTTTTT
TRBD2	TRBV29-1	TRBJ2-2	-	CSVLEREGWTGELFF	TGCAGCGTCCTCGAAAGGGAGGGATGGACCGGGGAGCTGTTTTTT
-	TRBV5-4	TRBJ1-4	few	CASSLAGSEKLFF	TGTGCCAGCAGCCTCGCGGGGAGTGAAAAACTGTTTTTT
TRBD1	TRBV15	TRBJ2-5	-	CATSRDSGQEETQYF	TGTGCCACCAGCAGAGATTCGGGACAGGAAGAGACCCAGTACTTC
-	TRBV27	TRBJ2-2	-	CASSFRTGELFF	TGTGCCAGCAGTTTTCGCACCGGGGAGCTGTTTTTT
TRBD1	TRBV30	TRBJ1-2	-	CAWSLTGVPHF	TGTGCCTGGAGTTTAACAGGGGTACCTCACTTC
TRBD2	TRBV4-3	TRBJ2-1	-	CASSQDPSGGYNEQFF	TGCGCCAGCAGCCAAGATCCTAGCGGAGGGTACAATGAGCAGTTCTTC
-	TRBV15	TRBJ2-1	-	CATSRDQVTDNEQFF	TGTGCCACCAGCAGAGATCAGGTGACAGACAATGAGCAGTTCTTC
-	TRBV27	TRBJ2-5	-	CASSLFTGLGETQYF	TGTGCCAGCAGTTTATTTACAGGGCTGGGAGAGACCCAGTACTTC
TRBD1	TRBV29-1	TRBJ2-7	-	CSVEDPQTGVEQYF	TGCAGCGTTGAAGACCCTCAGACAGGGGTCGAGCAGTACTTC
-	TRBV29-1	TRBJ2-7	-	CSVDSDSSYEQYF	TGCAGCGTTGATTCTGACTCCTCCTACGAGCAGTACTTC
TRBD1	TRBV28	TRBJ2-2	-	CASSFHGQGANGELFF	TGTGCCAGCAGTTTCCATGGGCAGGGGGCTAACGGGGAGCTGTTTTTT
TRBD1	TRBV2	TRBJ2-5	-	CASSESQGARETQYF	TGTGCCAGCAGTGAAAGCCAGGGGGCTCGAGAGACCCAGTACTTC
TRBD2	TRBV19	TRBJ2-1	once	CASSMRESVNEQFF	TGTGCCAGTAGTATGCGGGAGTCGGTCAATGAGCAGTTCTTC
TRBD1	TRBV5-1	TRBJ1-3	-	CASSPRTGGTTGNTIYF	TGCGCCAGCAGCCCTCGGACAGGGGGGACCACTGGAAACACCATATATTTT
TRBD1	TRBV7-2	TRBJ1-5	once	CASSLRTGEDQPQHF	TGTGCCAGCAGCTTAAGGACAGGGGAGGATCAGCCCCAGCATTTT
TRBD1	TRBV5-6	TRBJ2-2	once	CASSSDRGRDGELFF	TGTGCCAGCAGCTCGGACAGGGGGAGAGACGGGGAGCTGTTTTTT
-	TRBV15	TRBJ2-7	few	CATSTKQGGYEQYF	TGTGCCACCAGCACGAAACAGGGGGGGTACGAGCAGTACTTC
-	TRBV19	TRBJ1-4	-	CASRSGLNEKLFF	TGTGCCAGTAGGTCGGGGTTGAATGAAAAACTGTTTTTT
-	TRBV2	TRBJ1-2	-	CASSVYRVFSTNGYTF	TGTGCCAGCAGTGTATACAGGGTCTTTAGTACGAATGGCTACACCTTC
-	TRBV19	TRBJ1-5	-	CASSLRTTGMGNQPQHF	TGTGCCAGTAGTCTTCGGACCACAGGGATGGGCAATCAGCCCCAGCATTTT
-	TRBV5-1	TRBJ1-4	-	CASSSGGTNEKLFF	TGCGCCAGCAGCTCGGGGGGAACTAATGAAAAACTGTTTTTT
-	TRBV7-9	TRBJ2-6	-	CASRGDFASGANVLTF	TGTGCCAGCAGGGGGGACTTTGCCTCTGGGGCCAACGTCCTGACTTTC
-	TRBV11-2	TRBJ2-2	-	CASSVLNTGELFF	TGTGCCAGCAGTGTCTTAAACACCGGGGAGCTGTTTTTT
-	TRBV5-1	TRBJ2-6	-	CASSPSPGANVLTF	TGCGCCAGCAGCCCGTCCCCCGGGGCCAACGTCCTGACTTTC
-	TRBV7-7	TRBJ2-3	-	CASSPSPGEGDTQYF	TGTGCCAGCAGCCCTAGCCCAGGGGAAGGAGATACGCAGTATTTT
TRBD1	TRBV18	TRBJ1-6	-	CASSPTQGSTASPLHF	TGTGCCAGCTCACCAACACAGGGGTCCACGGCTTCACCCCTCCACTTT
TRBD1	TRBV5-6	TRBJ1-4	-	CASSAEDRGHATNEKLFF	TGTGCCAGCAGCGCTGAGGACAGGGGTCATGCAACTAATGAAAAACTGTTTTTT
-	TRBV11-1	TRBJ1-1	few	CASSLGLRGTEAFF	TGTGCCAGCAGCTTAGGTCTACGTGGCACTGAAGCTTTCTTT
-	TRBV5-4	TRBJ2-1	-	CASSLSPSEGQFF	TGTGCCAGCAGCTTAAGCCCTAGCGAGGGGCAGTTCTTC
-	TRBV30	TRBJ1-2	-	CAWSRRGGGFYGYTF	TGTGCCTGGAGTCGCCGCGGGGGGGGGTTCTATGGCTACACCTTC
-	TRBV27	TRBJ2-7	-	CASSLSTPRLGQYF	TGTGCCAGCAGTTTGAGCACCCCGCGTCTCGGGCAGTACTTC
TRBD1	TRBV27	TRBJ2-7	-	CASSLFPGQDEQYF	TGTGCCAGCAGCTTGTTTCCGGGACAGGACGAGCAGTACTTC
TRBD2	TRBV10-3	TRBJ2-2	-	CAIKSSGENTGELLF	TGTGCCATCAAGAGCAGCGGGGAGAACACCGGGGAGCTGCTTTTT
TRBD1	TRBV19	TRBJ2-7	-	CASSGGTTGGTYEQYF	TGTGCCAGTAGTGGTGGGACAACAGGGGGAACCTACGAGCAGTACTTC
-	TRBV5-8	TRBJ1-1	-	CASSLPSRDTEAFF	TGTGCCAGCAGCTTACCAAGCAGGGACACTGAAGCTTTCTTT
-	TRBV11-2	TRBJ2-7	-	CASSLELARAYEQYF	TGTGCCAGCAGCTTAGAATTAGCGAGGGCCTACGAGCAGTACTTC
-	TRBV6-5	TRBJ2-7	few	CASSYSATGSYEQYF	TGTGCCAGCAGTTACTCGGCTACAGGCTCCTACGAGCAGTACTTC
-	TRBV19	TRBJ1-6	-	CASSIEISSYNSPLHF	TGTGCCAGTAGTATAGAGATCAGCTCCTATAATTCACCCCTCCACTTT